This T cell receptor beta chain was captured by sequencing in a study of response to subunit inactivated influenza vaccine. TCRdb reprocessed the RT-PCR reads via MiXCR and lists one record per CDR3 protein. The sample contains about 570,000 distinct CDR3 sequences, around 11% of which appear only once. CDR1 is SGHVS, CDR2 FNYEAQ, per germline. V lost 1 base and J lost 3; bases outside the gene matches: 5. The CDR3 loop spans 17 amino acids. This clonotype has just a few counts. Another study also made use of these data, one on T cells expressing NK-cell markers. As reported in that work: Libraries used 5'RACE template switching adding universal primer site and UMIs. Sorted T-cell subsets CD3+CD56+NKG2C+, CD3+CD56+NKG2C- and CD3+CD56-NKG2C+ were TCR beta-sequenced. HCMV serostatus: seven of eight sequenced donors positive, one negative. The use of an anti-gamma-delta TCR antibody, which was added in several experiments, restricted sorting to T cells expressing alpha-beta TCR. These clonotypes, the leaders elsewhere, also led the CD3+CD56-NKG2C+ fraction in four donors.

The sample in question was PBMCs from blood, obtained on the day of vaccination. The receptor's source is a man aged 50 to 59 who received an inactivated influenza vaccine. V usage is TRBV7-6 and J usage is TRBJ2-1; 11 bases line up with TRBD2. DNA of the CDR3: TGTGCCAGCAGCTTAGTAGGGGGGACTAGCGGCTACAATGAGCAGTTCTTC. Its translation: CASSLVGGTSGYNEQFF.